This T cell receptor beta chain originates from a study of T cells in Graves' hyperthyroidism and ophthalmopathy. General study results and limits: Separation of ophthalmopathy from stable hyperthyroidism was achieved by a 13 V-J model.

Points on this clonotype: Its antigen remains unidentified.

TCR beta CDR3 sequences were amplified from RNA transcripts. Researchers ran a first-round RT-PCR on the TCR CDR3 using the HTBI primer set. TCRdb itself ran the multiplex PCR reads through MiXCR, one entry per CDR3 protein. The repertoire consists of approximately 400,000 distinct CDR3 sequences, with roughly an eighth occurring once and the leading ten covering approximately 29%. Uncontrolled infection, other autoimmune disease, pregnancy and lactation each barred patients from inclusion. From more than 8 ml of fresh peripheral blood, PBMCs were isolated. The CDR3 contains 15 residues. Trimming took 6 bases from V and 4 from J; bases not matched to a gene: 5. The germline V gene has CDR1 MNHNS and CDR2 SASEGT.

The genes are TRBV6-1 and TRBJ2-2; 10 bases line up with TRBD2. The sequenced material came from blood. The TCR originated in a man aged 50 or older with Graves' ophthalmopathy. In DNA form, the CDR3 reads TGTGCCAGCAGGACAAGACTAGCGGGCACCGGGGAGCTGTTTTTT. Amino acid sequence: CASRTRLAGTGELFF.